These 18 T cell receptor beta chains originate from one sample sequenced in a study of shared clonotypes between healthy human individuals. Repertoires were generated with immunoSEQ multiplex PCR, while TCRdb's copy carries only in-frame clones and drops some. The data show 740,000 or so clones, around 73% seen once. The sample was memory CD4+ T cells sorted from blood. Regarding subset: CD45RA-negative fraction. Source of these receptors: a woman in her thirties in good health.

This chain joins TRBV11-1 and TRBJ1-2, with D perhaps matching TRBD1 (5 bases). The CDR3 runs to 13 residues. Germline loops: CDR1 SGHAT, CDR2 FQDESV (reference sequence). V lost 8 bases and J 5 bases, leaving 15 bases between the germline ends. CDR3 coding DNA: TGTGCCAGCCAGGAAAGAGGGGCTTATGGCTACACCTTC. It specifies CASQERGAYGYTF.

The V and J genes are TRBV1 and TRBJ2-7; TRBD1, the table's D call, lacks a check against the DNA. TRBV1 is a pseudogene. CDR3 length: 22 amino acids. The CDR3 DNA sequence: TGCACCAGCAGCCAATGCAAATCCGCCCCCCCCAGGGGCCTTCCTCCTCCCTACGAGCAGTACTTC. Translation gives CTSSQCKSAPPRGLPPPYEQYF.

This chain joins TRBV19 and TRBJ2-3; maybe TRBD2 (6 bases). This CDR3 contains 17 residues. V lost 5 bases, J lost 2 bases, and 20 bases lay in between. Germline lookup yields CDR1 LNHDA and CDR2 SQIVND (reference sequence). CDR3 DNA: TGTGCCAGTAGTCTAGGGCCTAAGCGGGCCTACACAGATACGCAGTATTTT. It yields the protein CASSLGPKRAYTDTQYF.

This clone was recorded a few times. The V gene is TRBV7-9, the J gene TRBJ1-1, with D unclear. There are 13 residues in the CDR3. Trimming stripped 5 bases from V and 7 bases from J, with 14 bases between. Looked up from germline, CDR1 is SEHNR and CDR2 is FQNEAQ (reference sequence). CDR3 DNA: TGTGCCAGCAGCCCTTATCAACACATTGAAGCTTTCTTT. Its translation is CASSPYQHIEAFF.

The table lists this clone with a count of one. The V call is TRBV30, the J call TRBJ2-3, with no clear D. The germline V gene encodes CDR1 GTSNPN and CDR2 SVGIG (reference sequence). With 2 bases removed from V and 7 bases from J, the gap between germline ends came to 10 bases. The CDR3 runs 12 residues. CDR3 residues: CAWSISINTQYF. In DNA form, the CDR3 reads TGTGCCTGGAGTATCAGCATCAATACGCAGTATTTT.

The V gene is TRBV27, the J gene TRBJ2-2, with no clear D. The CDR3 has 12 amino acids. V was shortened by 5 bases and J by 3 bases, with 4 bases between the two germline ends. From germline, CDR1 is MNHEY and CDR2 SMNVEV (reference sequence). Here the CDR3 reads CASSLHTGELFF. The CDR3 bases are TGTGCCAGCAGTCTTCACACCGGGGAGCTGTTTTTT.

The chain couples TRBV7-9 to TRBJ1-4; possible D gene TRBD1, 6 bases. Trimming stripped 5 bases from V and 8 bases from J, with 18 bases between. The CDR3 is made up of 15 amino acids. In germline, CDR1 is SEHNR, CDR2 FQNEAQ (reference sequence). The CDR3 region has the DNA TGTGCCAGCAGCGCAGGGGTCGGAGGGAAGGAAAAACTGTTTTTT. This gives the protein CASSAGVGGKEKLFF.

This clone is a singleton in its sample. This chain joins TRBV11-2 and TRBJ2-1, with D possibly being TRBD2 (5 bases). Germline CDR1 reads SGHAT; CDR2 reads FQNNGV. The V end lost 5 bases, the J end lost 7 bases, and 6 bases lay between the germline ends. This CDR3 has 11 residues. The CDR3, as DNA: TGTGCCAGCAGCACTAGGAATGAGCAGTTCTTC. The encoded protein is CASSTRNEQFF. Full variable domain (rest looked up from reference TRBV11-2 and TRBJ2-1): EAGVAQSPRYKIIEKRQSVAFWCNPISGHATLYWYQQILGQGPKLLIQFQNNGVVDDSQLPKDRFSAERLKGVDSTLKIQPAKLEDSAVYLCASSTRNEQFFGPGTRLTVL.

This chain uses TRBV6-1 with TRBJ1-5; D not certain. V was shortened by 0 bases and J by 1 base, with 10 bases between the two germline ends. The CDR3 has 16 residues. Germline assignment: CDR1 MNHNS and CDR2 SASEGT. The CDR3 reads CASSEAPWSSNQPQHF. Here the CDR3 DNA reads TGTGCCAGCAGTGAAGCTCCCTGGTCCAGCAATCAGCCCCAGCATTTT.

The chain uses TRBV6-4 and TRBJ2-2; D ambiguous. The germline V gene has CDR1 MRHNA and CDR2 SNTAGT. This CDR3 is built from 14 residues. V was trimmed by 5 bases and J by 0 bases, leaving 7 bases between them. For the CDR3, the DNA is TGTGCCAGCAGTTCGCTGGCGAACACCGGGGAGCTGTTTTTT. Protein: CASSSLANTGELFF.

This chain links TRBV10-2 with TRBJ2-1; 7 bases fit TRBD2. CDR3 length: 12 amino acids. Germline V gene sequence: CDR1 WSHSY, CDR2 SAAADI. With V trimmed by 4 bases and J by 7 bases, 1 base remained unmatched. The CDR3 reads CASSGAGNEQFF. DNA of the CDR3: TGCGCCAGCAGTGGAGCGGGAAATGAGCAGTTCTTC.

The DNA for the CDR3 is TGTGCCAGCAGTGACGCCGGACAGGGGGAAGATACGCAGTATTTT. Residues: CASSDAGQGEDTQYF. V is TRBV28 and J is TRBJ2-3; 10 positions agree with TRBD1. This CDR3 spans 15 amino acids. Unmatched junction bases numbered 7, after V lost 5 bases and J lost 5 bases. In germline, CDR1 is MDHEN, CDR2 SYDVKM.

This rearrangement joins TRBV5-1 to TRBJ2-2, with 8 bases matching TRBD2. This CDR3 comprises 16 residues. Germline V lookup: CDR1 SGHRS, CDR2 YFSETQ. Trimming cost V 0 bases and J 6 bases; bases outside gene matches: 7. The CDR3 coding sequence is TGCGCCAGCAGCTTGGGGCTAGCGGGTATCGCCGGGGAGCTGTTTTTT. Residues: CASSLGLAGIAGELFF.

CDR3 in DNA: TGTGCCAGCAGTTTCCCTCGGGTCGAGCAGTACTTC. Residues: CASSFPRVEQYF. J is TRBJ2-7 and V is TRBV28; D not certain. CDR1 MDHEN and CDR2 SYDVKM come from the germline V gene. This CDR3 region has 12 residues. The ends were cut back, 3 bases at V and 6 bases at J, with 9 bases in the middle.

The rearrangement uses TRBV10-1 and TRBJ2-7; the match to TRBD2 covers 8 bases. CDR1 and CDR2 from the germline V gene are WNHNN and SYGVQD (reference sequence). With 3 bases clipped from V and 6 bases from J, the junction kept 7 bases outside the gene matches. The CDR3 is 14 amino acids. The CDR3: CASSDSGSIGEQYF. CDR3 coding DNA: TGCGCCAGCAGTGACAGCGGGAGTATTGGCGAGCAGTACTTC.

The chain has TRBV4-1 and TRBJ2-3; D remains ambiguous. The CDR3 runs to 11 residues. Germline V gene lookup returns CDR1 MGHRA and CDR2 YSYEKL. V was shortened by 2 bases and J by 8 bases, with 5 bases between the two germline ends. CDR3 region: CASSQFGTQYF. The CDR3, as DNA: TGCGCCAGCAGCCAATTTGGTACGCAGTATTTT.

The chain couples TRBV10-3 to TRBJ1-2, with unresolved D. The germline V gene has CDR1 ENHRY and CDR2 SYGVKD. The CDR3 is made up of 13 amino acids. V lost 2 bases to trimming and J lost 8 bases, with 12 bases between them. CDR3 sequence reads: CAISELMGYGYTF. The DNA for the CDR3 is TGTGCCATCAGTGAGCTTATGGGCTACGGCTACACCTTC.

The chain uses TRBV28 and TRBJ2-7; 11 positions agree with TRBD2. CDR3 length equals 15 residues. Trimming cost V 6 bases and J 3 bases; bases outside gene matches: 7. CDR1 and CDR2 from the germline V gene are MDHEN and SYDVKM. As DNA, the CDR3 is TGTGCCAGCAGCGACGGGACTAGCGGTTACTACGAGCAGTACTTC. This codes for CASSDGTSGYYEQYF. The full variable domain, in which reference TRBV28 and TRBJ2-7 provide the parts outside the CDR3, is DVKVTQSSRYLVKRTGEKVFLECVQDMDHENMFWYRQDPGLGLRLIYFSYDVKMKEKGDIPEGYSVSREKKERFSLILESASTNQTSMYLCASSDGTSGYYEQYFGPGTRLTVT.